The source of this T cell receptor (beta chain) is a study of shared clonotypes between healthy human individuals. Study-level findings and limits: The four-donor shared clonotypes exceeded non-shared clonotypes in generation probability, with non-shared ones scoring lower. The researchers took only blood, and tissue repertoires probably look different. How much donors shared clonotypes was expected to be affected by sequencing depth.

The germline CDR1 and CDR2 sequences are GTSNPN and SVGIG (reference sequence). Trimming stripped 0 bases from V and 8 bases from J, with 22 bases between. CDR3 size: 17 residues. Deep was the level at which the assay was run. The method was immunoSEQ multiplex PCR; TCRdb's version includes in-frame clones alone and lacks a portion of them. The sample consists of 800,000 or so clones, just over 95% of them appearing once. With regard to this clone: Antigen unknown.

CD45RO-negative CD8 cells positively selected for CCR7 made up the naive population, which excluded terminally differentiated effector memory CD45RA+ cells. What was sequenced was naive CD8+ T cells sorted from blood. V gene TRBV30 combines with J gene TRBJ1-4; no clear D gene. This TCR was sampled from a man aged 25-45 years in good health. The CDR3 bases are TGTGCCTGGAGTGTATTTCCCCAACCGTCCTCGGCAGAAAAACTGTTTTTT. This sequence encodes CAWSVFPQPSSAEKLFF.